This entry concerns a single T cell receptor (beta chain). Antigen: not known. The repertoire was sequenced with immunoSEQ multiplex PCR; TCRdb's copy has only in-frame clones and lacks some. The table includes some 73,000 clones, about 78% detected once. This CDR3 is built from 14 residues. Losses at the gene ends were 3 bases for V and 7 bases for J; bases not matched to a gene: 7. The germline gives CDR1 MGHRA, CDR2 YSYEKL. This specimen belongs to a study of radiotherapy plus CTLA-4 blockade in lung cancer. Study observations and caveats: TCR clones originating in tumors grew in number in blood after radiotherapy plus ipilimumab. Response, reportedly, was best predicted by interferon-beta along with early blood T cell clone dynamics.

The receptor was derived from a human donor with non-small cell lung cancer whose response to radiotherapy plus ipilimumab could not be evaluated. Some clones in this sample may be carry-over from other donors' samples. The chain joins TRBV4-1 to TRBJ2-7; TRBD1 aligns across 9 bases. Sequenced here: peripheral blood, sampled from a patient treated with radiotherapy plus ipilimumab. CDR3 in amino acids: CASSQGTGSREQYF. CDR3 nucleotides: TGCGCCAGCAGCCAGGGGACAGGGTCTAGAGAGCAGTACTTC.